The 3 T cell receptor beta chains presented below share a single source sample, sequenced in a study of shared clonotypes between healthy human individuals. The table came from immunoSEQ multiplex PCR; TCRdb's copy has only in-frame clones and leaves some out. Among 1.5 million to 2.5 million clones listed, about 95% were seen once. The naive CD8 population came from CD45RO-negative cells selected for CCR7, without terminally differentiated effector memory CD45RA+ cells. The sequencing input was naive CD8+ T cells sorted from blood. These receptors all come from a man between 18 and 29 years old in good health.

The chain combines TRBV7-9 with TRBJ1-1, with TRBD1 matching over 7 bases. The CDR3 spans 12 residues. Germline V gene sequence: CDR1 SEHNR, CDR2 FQNEAQ (reference sequence). The V gene end was trimmed by 8 bases and the J gene end by 3 bases; junction bases not matched to a gene: 3. Here the CDR3 reads CASYRGDTEAFF. For the CDR3, the DNA is TGTGCCAGCTACAGGGGAGACACTGAAGCTTTCTTT.

The V call is TRBV7-9, the J call TRBJ2-7; 10 nucleotides agree with TRBD1. Germline CDR1 and CDR2: SEHNR and FQNEAQ (reference sequence). Trimming cost V 6 bases and J 5 bases; bases outside gene matches: 10. CDR3 length: 15 residues. CDR3 DNA: TGTGCCAGCAGTTCCCCGGGACAGGGGTTCCACGAGCAGTACTTC. It specifies CASSSPGQGFHEQYF.

The chain is built from TRBV19 and TRBJ2-7; D remains ambiguous. From germline, CDR1 is LNHDA and CDR2 SQIVND (reference sequence). The V gene lost 3 bases and the J gene lost 2 bases, with 8 bases spanning the gap. The CDR3 has 13 residues. CDR3 sequence (DNA): TGTGCCAGTAGTATGGCAGTTCCCTACGAGCAGTACTTC. Its translation is CASSMAVPYEQYF.